This T cell receptor beta chain appears in the sequencing data of a study of T cell responses to AZD1222 COVID-19 vaccine. The study's findings and limits: The study found vaccine-associated CD4 TCRs spanning spike, dominant at 160-218 and 743-854. Spike-specific TCR breadth and depth were elevated following two AZD1222 doses. Among spike-specific TCRs, nearly half reportedly target unmutated variant regions.

TCRdb's table, derived via immunoSEQ multiplex PCR, lists solely in-frame clones and lacks some. In the table there are around 190,000 clones, under 95% of which are singletons. Comment on this clone: Its target is unknown.

Trimming left V 4 bases short and J 4 bases short, with 16 bases between. The CDR3 has 15 amino acids. Germline V lookup: CDR1 SGHTA, CDR2 FQGNSA. The source of this sequence is an adult who received the AZD1222 COVID-19 vaccine. Sequencing was performed on peripheral blood, taken 28 days after the second AZD1222 dose. This chain links TRBV7-2 with TRBJ2-5, with a possible D match to TRBD1 (5 bases). The CDR3 protein is CASSSARVSGETQYF. As DNA, the CDR3 is TGTGCCAGCAGCTCGGCCAGGGTCAGTGGAGAGACCCAGTACTTC.